This T cell receptor (beta chain) derives from a study of control samples from healthy donors and cancer patients. TCRdb's table, derived via immunoSEQ multiplex PCR, lists solely in-frame clones and lacks some. The profile shows about 180,000 clones, around 90% of them singletons. Sample: blood. The clonotype was recovered from a woman in her forties or fifties in good health.

The CDR3 reads CASSLGRGFYNEQFF. CDR3 sequence (DNA): TGTGCCAGCAGCTTAGGGCGGGGGTTCTACAATGAGCAGTTCTTC. The chain couples TRBV11-2 to TRBJ2-1; 7 positions match TRBD2. Per germline, CDR1 SGHAT and CDR2 FQNNGV. CDR3 length: 15 amino acids. Trimming took 1 base from V and 3 from J; bases not matched to a gene: 3.